The rows below give T cell receptor beta chains drawn from one sample of a study of CD8+CD57+ T cells in acquired aplastic anemia. TCRdb re-derived calls from the reads in MiXCR, one entry per CDR3 protein. The sample consists of under 200,000 distinct CDR3 sequences, around 48% of them appearing once. Sequenced sample: sorted CD4+, CD8+, or CD8+CD57+ T cells (not recorded which) from PBMCs. The receptors shown here come from a human donor with aplastic anemia. The CDR3 runs from the conserved cysteine through the conserved F or W. The D gene is left open where the match is weak. Not all rows give a size; the values are once, few, many and, for expanded clones, a class.

clone size,CDR3 length,J gene,V gene,D gene,CDR3 protein,CDR3 DNA
.,14,TRBJ1-3,TRBV5-1,.,CASSSSASGNTIYF,TGCGCCAGCAGCTCCTCTGCCTCTGGAAACACCATATATTTT
.,17,TRBJ2-3,TRBV11-2,TRBD2,CASSLFGGRARGDTQYF,TGTGCCAGCAGCTTATTCGGCGGGAGGGCCCGTGGGGATACGCAGTATTTT
.,12,TRBJ2-7,TRBV7-9,TRBD1,CASSQQGSEQYF,TGTGCCAGCAGTCAACAGGGGAGCGAGCAGTACTTC
.,11,TRBJ2-7,TRBV5-1,.,CASSFQGEQYF,TGCGCCAGCAGCTTCCAGGGAGAGCAGTACTTC
medium-sized,13,TRBJ1-3,TRBV29-1,.,CSAALSSGNTIYF,TGCAGCGCCGCTTTAAGTTCTGGAAACACCATATATTTT
.,15,TRBJ1-2,TRBV5-4,TRBD1,CASSSTTGGDYGYTF,TGTGCCAGCAGCTCGACTACAGGGGGCGACTATGGCTACACCTTC
.,12,TRBJ1-2,TRBV7-9,.,CASSLVNYSYTF,TGCGCCAGCAGCTTAGTTAACTATAGCTACACCTTC
.,14,TRBJ2-3,TRBV7-9,.,CASSLGSDSDTQYF,TGTGCCAGCAGCTTAGGTTCTGACTCAGATACGCAGTATTTT
.,14,TRBJ2-1,TRBV24-1,.,CATSDGATYNEQFF,TGTGCCACCAGTGACGGAGCTACCTACAATGAGCAGTTCTTC
.,13,TRBJ1-4,TRBV10-2,.,CASSGGFGEKLFF,TGCGCCAGCAGTGGAGGTTTTGGGGAAAAACTGTTTTTT
.,15,TRBJ1-2,TRBV30,.,CAWYKGRIANYGYTF,TGTGCCTGGTATAAAGGGAGAATTGCTAACTATGGCTACACCTTC
few,12,TRBJ2-7,TRBV7-2,.,CASREGFGEQYF,TGTGCCAGCAGAGAGGGGTTTGGCGAGCAGTACTTC
many,16,TRBJ2-5,TRBV9,.,CASSVDPVGRLETQYF,TGTGCCAGCAGCGTAGACCCCGTCGGTCGGTTAGAGACCCAGTACTTC
.,15,TRBJ2-3,TRBV24-1,TRBD2,CATSGAGGSTDTQYF,TGTGCCACCAGTGGGGCGGGGGGAAGCACAGATACGCAGTATTTT
.,13,TRBJ2-3,TRBV18,.,CASSRLRVDTQYF,TGTGCCAGCTCACGTCTCAGGGTAGATACGCAGTATTTT
.,13,TRBJ2-7,TRBV19,.,CASNGGGLGEQYF,TGTGCCAGTAATGGAGGGGGGTTAGGCGAGCAGTACTTC
.,16,TRBJ2-1,TRBV15,.,CATSRDGLASLNEQFF,TGTGCCACCAGCAGAGATGGGCTAGCATCCCTCAATGAGCAGTTCTTC
many,15,TRBJ2-5,TRBV2,.,CASRRSNGGRETQYF,TGTGCCAGCAGGAGGTCGAACGGGGGTCGGGAGACCCAGTACTTC
.,15,TRBJ2-7,TRBV18,TRBD1,CASSPDWGQPPLGYF,TGTGCCAGCTCACCTGATTGGGGACAGCCGCCCTTGGGGTACTTC
.,14,TRBJ1-1,TRBV20-1,.,CSARHSGEGTEAFF,TGCAGTGCTAGACACTCTGGGGAGGGCACTGAAGCTTTCTTT
.,12,TRBJ1-4,TRBV19,.,CASTDGYEKLFF,TGTGCCAGTACGGACGGTTATGAAAAACTGTTTTTT
.,14,TRBJ1-3,TRBV6-2/TRBV6-3,TRBD1,CASSRTGLGNTIYF,TGTGCCAGCAGCCGGACAGGGCTTGGAAACACCATATATTTT
.,14,TRBJ1-3,TRBV7-2,.,CASSLGGGADTIYF,TGTGCCAGCAGCTTAGGCGGGGGGGCGGACACCATATATTTT
.,12,TRBJ2-3,TRBV27,.,CASSYGPDTQYF,TGTGCCAGCAGTTACGGCCCAGATACGCAGTATTTT
many,14,TRBJ1-6,TRBV18,.,CASSHGQRNSPLHF,TGTGCCAGCTCCCATGGACAGAGAAATTCACCCCTCCACTTT
.,15,TRBJ2-7,TRBV20-1,.,CSARGGGRSYVEQYF,TGCAGTGCTAGAGGAGGCGGGCGCTCCTACGTGGAGCAGTACTTC
.,12,TRBJ2-3,TRBV10-3,.,CAISPGLDTQYF,TGTGCCATCAGTCCAGGGTTAGATACGCAGTATTTT
many,15,TRBJ2-5,TRBV5-1,.,CASSLASGVGETQYF,TGCGCCAGCAGCTTGGCTTCGGGGGTGGGAGAGACCCAGTACTTC
.,13,TRBJ1-3,TRBV2,.,CASRGGSGNTIYF,TGTGCCAGCAGAGGAGGCTCTGGAAACACCATATATTTT
.,15,TRBJ1-2,TRBV9,.,CASSVGDKANYGYTF,TGTGCCAGCAGCGTAGGGGACAAGGCCAACTATGGCTACACCTTC
.,17,TRBJ2-1,TRBV10-2,TRBD2,CASSEPELADPNNEQFF,TGCGCCAGCAGTGAGCCTGAACTAGCGGACCCTAACAATGAGCAGTTCTTC
.,14,TRBJ1-6,TRBV6-5,.,CASSYDSLGSPLHF,TGTGCCAGCAGTTACGACAGTTTGGGGTCACCCCTCCACTTT
.,15,TRBJ2-7,TRBV15,TRBD1,CATSRYGTGGYEQYF,TGTGCCACCAGCAGATACGGGACAGGGGGCTACGAGCAGTACTTC
.,17,TRBJ2-6,TRBV19,.,CASTMTTSSSGANVLTF,TGTGCCAGTACCATGACAACTTCCAGCTCTGGGGCCAACGTCCTGACTTTC
many,13,TRBJ1-2,TRBV19,TRBD1,CASSIKGAYGYTF,TGTGCCAGTAGTATAAAGGGGGCCTATGGCTACACCTTC
few,16,TRBJ2-4,TRBV11-2,TRBD2,CASSFISGRGGNIQYF,TGTGCCAGCAGCTTCATAAGCGGGAGAGGGGGGAACATTCAGTACTTC
.,14,TRBJ1-6,TRBV5-4,.,CASSLAGAYSPLHF,TGTGCCAGCAGCTTGGCGGGGGCGTATTCACCCCTCCACTTT
.,14,TRBJ1-1,TRBV19,.,CASSIGGGNTEAFF,TGTGCCAGTAGTATAGGCGGGGGGAACACTGAAGCTTTCTTT
.,14,TRBJ2-7,TRBV6-1,TRBD1,CASSETGGVAEQYF,TGTGCCAGCAGTGAGACAGGGGGCGTAGCCGAGCAGTACTTC
many,14,TRBJ1-1,TRBV12-3/TRBV12-4,.,CASSPRTGNTEAFF,TGTGCCAGCAGTCCTCGGACGGGAAACACTGAAGCTTTCTTT